The sequence of this TCR beta chain was determined in a study of graft-versus-host responses after intestinal transplantation. Study as a whole: Transplant recipients had multivisceral, liver-intestinal, or isolated intestinal grafts. Uniformly, recipients were administered anti-thymocyte globulin induction with subsequent tacrolimus and steroids for around three years. Study-wide results and limits: Some GvH clones were seen earlier in gut or blood, suggesting intestinal origin.

On this clone itself: Its antigen is currently unknown.

Only in-frame clones appear in the TCRdb table, and some are missing; sequencing was by immunoSEQ multiplex PCR. Among about 86,000 clones listed, 88% were seen once. The CDR3 length is 18 residues. Germline CDR1 reads SGHVS; CDR2 reads FQNEAQ. Trimming took off 7 bases at V and 0 bases at J, with 21 bases between the two ends. The rearrangement uses TRBV7-8 and TRBJ2-2; possible D gene TRBD1, 6 bases. The sequences come from unstimulated CD4+ T cells sorted from spleen or lymph node cells, collected before transplant. The clonotype originates from a human donor who was the organ donor for an intestinal transplant. DNA of the CDR3: TGTGCCAGCAACCCCCAGGGTTATAGGACAGCGAACACCGGGGAGCTGTTTTTT. As protein: CASNPQGYRTANTGELFF.